The rows below give T cell receptor beta chains drawn from one sample of a study of cytomegalovirus exposure and HLA in healthy donors. TCRdb's table, derived via immunoSEQ multiplex PCR, lists solely in-frame clones and lacks some. The table records about 200,000 clones, around 80% of them present only once. The specimen was PBMCs. The receptors shown here come from a young man in good health and CMV-seronegative. Each CDR3 is given with its conserved first and last residue. The order of the fields is D gene, V gene, clone size, J gene, CDR3 protein, CDR3 DNA. A D gene is named only where the DNA matches it firmly. Clone size is not always given. Where it is, it says once, few, many or a class for expanded clones.

D gene: .; V gene: TRBV11-2; clone size: .; J gene: TRBJ2-5; CDR3 protein: CASSLDWVGQGMTQYF; CDR3 DNA: TGTGCCAGCAGCTTAGATTGGGTAGGGCAGGGGATGACCCAGTACTTC
D gene: .; V gene: TRBV27; clone size: .; J gene: TRBJ2-1; CDR3 protein: CASSLWAGPRGEQFF; CDR3 DNA: TGTGCCAGCAGTTTATGGGCAGGCCCCCGGGGTGAGCAGTTCTTC
D gene: TRBD1; V gene: TRBV4-1; clone size: .; J gene: TRBJ2-5; CDR3 protein: CASSRTGTGFIETQYF; CDR3 DNA: TGCGCCAGCAGCCGCACAGGGACAGGTTTTATTGAGACCCAGTACTTC
D gene: TRBD1; V gene: TRBV5-1; clone size: .; J gene: TRBJ1-4; CDR3 protein: CASSGTGTDGEKLFF; CDR3 DNA: TGCGCCAGCAGCGGGACCGGGACAGACGGTGAAAAACTGTTTTTT
D gene: .; V gene: TRBV12-1; clone size: .; J gene: TRBJ2-3; CDR3 protein: CAARLAHSTDTQYF; CDR3 DNA: TGTGCCGCCAGACTAGCTCATAGCACAGATACGCAGTATTTT
D gene: .; V gene: TRBV20-1; clone size: .; J gene: TRBJ2-5; CDR3 protein: CSASGSETQYF; CDR3 DNA: TGCAGTGCTAGCGGGTCGGAGACCCAGTACTTC
D gene: TRBD1; V gene: TRBV18; clone size: .; J gene: TRBJ2-5; CDR3 protein: CASSPPVSGQEETQYF; CDR3 DNA: TGTGCCAGCTCACCACCGGTTTCCGGACAGGAAGAGACCCAGTACTTC
D gene: TRBD2; V gene: TRBV30; clone size: few; J gene: TRBJ2-3; CDR3 protein: CAWSSGSPDTQYF; CDR3 DNA: TGTGCCTGGTCCAGCGGGAGCCCAGATACGCAGTATTTT
D gene: .; V gene: TRBV2; clone size: .; J gene: TRBJ2-2; CDR3 protein: CASSGYGELFF; CDR3 DNA: TGTGCCAGCAGCGGGTACGGGGAGCTGTTTTTT
D gene: TRBD1; V gene: TRBV6-1; clone size: .; J gene: TRBJ1-2; CDR3 protein: CASSGGTGGDYGYTF; CDR3 DNA: TGTGCCAGCAGTGGGGGGACAGGAGGGGATTATGGCTACACCTTC
D gene: .; V gene: TRBV11-3; clone size: .; J gene: TRBJ1-1; CDR3 protein: CASSPSPHRNTEAFF; CDR3 DNA: TGTGCCAGCAGCCCAAGCCCTCACAGGAACACTGAAGCTTTCTTT
D gene: .; V gene: TRBV6-1; clone size: .; J gene: TRBJ1-2; CDR3 protein: CAILGGAGYTF; CDR3 DNA: TGTGCCATTTTAGGAGGGGCCGGCTACACCTTC
D gene: .; V gene: TRBV7-3; clone size: .; J gene: TRBJ1-3; CDR3 protein: CASSLTPQMNSGNTIYF; CDR3 DNA: TGTGCCAGCAGCTTAACCCCACAGATGAACTCTGGAAACACCATATATTTT
D gene: TRBD2; V gene: TRBV10-2; clone size: once; J gene: TRBJ2-3; CDR3 protein: CASSALTLRLADADTQYF; CDR3 DNA: TGCGCCAGCAGTGCTTTAACGCTTCGACTAGCGGATGCAGATACGCAGTATTTT
D gene: .; V gene: TRBV28; clone size: .; J gene: TRBJ2-3; CDR3 protein: CASSLPSQGLTDTQYF; CDR3 DNA: TGTGCCAGCAGTTTACCCAGCCAGGGGCTCACAGATACGCAGTATTTT
D gene: TRBD2; V gene: TRBV11-3; clone size: .; J gene: TRBJ2-3; CDR3 protein: CASSGTSGPDTQYF; CDR3 DNA: TGTGCCAGCAGTGGGACTAGCGGCCCAGATACGCAGTATTTT
D gene: .; V gene: TRBV9; clone size: once; J gene: TRBJ2-7; CDR3 protein: CASSGGTDSYEQYF; CDR3 DNA: TGTGCCAGCAGCGGCGGGACAGACTCCTACGAGCAGTACTTC
D gene: .; V gene: TRBV28; clone size: .; J gene: TRBJ1-6; CDR3 protein: CASSLASWAKNSPLHF; CDR3 DNA: TGTGCCAGCAGTCTCGCTTCGTGGGCGAAAAATTCACCCCTCCACTTT
D gene: TRBD1; V gene: TRBV13; clone size: .; J gene: TRBJ2-7; CDR3 protein: CASSFGQGASEQYF; CDR3 DNA: TGTGCCAGCAGCTTCGGACAGGGGGCTAGCGAGCAGTACTTC
D gene: .; V gene: TRBV6-5; clone size: once; J gene: TRBJ1-2; CDR3 protein: CASSYSETGYGYTF; CDR3 DNA: TGTGCCAGCAGTTACTCGGAGACGGGGTATGGCTACACCTTC
D gene: .; V gene: TRBV18; clone size: .; J gene: TRBJ1-1; CDR3 protein: CASSPNLQDNTEAFF; CDR3 DNA: TGTGCCAGCTCACCTAATTTGCAGGATAACACTGAAGCTTTCTTT
D gene: TRBD1; V gene: TRBV7-9; clone size: .; J gene: TRBJ1-6; CDR3 protein: CASSRGTGGPSPLHF; CDR3 DNA: TGTGCCAGCAGCCGCGGGACAGGGGGCCCATCACCCCTCCACTTT
D gene: .; V gene: TRBV9; clone size: .; J gene: TRBJ2-5; CDR3 protein: CASSKQGRLETQYF; CDR3 DNA: TGTGCCAGCAGCAAACAGGGACGGTTGGAGACCCAGTACTTC
D gene: TRBD2; V gene: TRBV28; clone size: few; J gene: TRBJ2-7; CDR3 protein: CASSPSGRVGSYEQYF; CDR3 DNA: TGTGCCAGCAGTCCCAGCGGGAGGGTCGGGTCCTACGAGCAGTACTTC
D gene: TRBD1; V gene: TRBV5-1; clone size: few; J gene: TRBJ2-1; CDR3 protein: CASSLDLRKGAEQFF; CDR3 DNA: TGCGCCAGCAGCTTAGACCTCCGTAAGGGGGCTGAGCAGTTCTTC
D gene: TRBD1; V gene: TRBV30; clone size: few; J gene: TRBJ1-1; CDR3 protein: CAWSGPGTVLNTEAFF; CDR3 DNA: TGTGCCTGGAGTGGTCCCGGGACAGTATTGAACACTGAAGCTTTCTTT
D gene: TRBD1; V gene: TRBV2; clone size: .; J gene: TRBJ2-2; CDR3 protein: CASRADRPYTGELFF; CDR3 DNA: TGTGCCAGCAGAGCGGACAGGCCGTACACCGGGGAGCTGTTTTTT
D gene: .; V gene: TRBV11-3; clone size: .; J gene: TRBJ2-7; CDR3 protein: CASSLDHGPFYEQYF; CDR3 DNA: TGTGCCAGCAGCTTAGATCATGGGCCCTTCTACGAGCAGTACTTC
D gene: TRBD2; V gene: TRBV19; clone size: .; J gene: TRBJ2-1; CDR3 protein: CASSFPIGTSGFNEQFF; CDR3 DNA: TGTGCCAGTAGTTTTCCCATCGGGACTAGCGGCTTCAATGAGCAGTTCTTC
D gene: TRBD2; V gene: TRBV25-1; clone size: .; J gene: TRBJ2-1; CDR3 protein: CASSVNSGSPSSYNEQFF; CDR3 DNA: TGTGCCAGCAGTGTGAATAGCGGGAGTCCAAGCTCCTACAATGAGCAGTTCTTC
D gene: TRBD1; V gene: TRBV27; clone size: .; J gene: TRBJ1-6; CDR3 protein: CASSFADRGYSPLHF; CDR3 DNA: TGTGCCAGCAGTTTTGCGGACAGGGGGTACTCACCCCTCCACTTT
D gene: .; V gene: TRBV5-4; clone size: few; J gene: TRBJ2-6; CDR3 protein: CASSTMTGKSSGANVLTF; CDR3 DNA: TGTGCCAGCAGCACTATGACAGGCAAATCGTCTGGGGCCAACGTCCTGACTTTC
D gene: .; V gene: TRBV6-5; clone size: .; J gene: TRBJ2-1; CDR3 protein: CASSANLESYNEQFF; CDR3 DNA: TGTGCCAGCAGTGCTAACCTTGAGTCCTACAATGAGCAGTTCTTC
D gene: .; V gene: TRBV5-4; clone size: .; J gene: TRBJ2-5; CDR3 protein: CASSLTDQETQYF; CDR3 DNA: TGTGCCAGCAGCTTGACAGACCAAGAGACCCAGTACTTC
D gene: TRBD2; V gene: TRBV29-1; clone size: .; J gene: TRBJ2-3; CDR3 protein: CSVRTSKDTQYF; CDR3 DNA: TGCAGCGTCCGGACTAGCAAGGATACGCAGTATTTT
D gene: .; V gene: TRBV28; clone size: few; J gene: TRBJ2-7; CDR3 protein: CASLRESSPYEQYF; CDR3 DNA: TGTGCCAGCCTAAGGGAGTCCTCCCCCTACGAGCAGTACTTC
D gene: .; V gene: TRBV9; clone size: .; J gene: TRBJ2-7; CDR3 protein: CASSVQTGSYEQYF; CDR3 DNA: TGTGCCAGCAGCGTTCAGACAGGCTCCTACGAGCAGTACTTC
D gene: TRBD2; V gene: TRBV5-4; clone size: .; J gene: TRBJ2-1; CDR3 protein: CASSPGGGLAGGLGEQFF; CDR3 DNA: TGTGCCAGCAGCCCGGGTGGGGGACTAGCGGGAGGTCTCGGTGAGCAGTTCTTC
D gene: .; V gene: TRBV10-2; clone size: .; J gene: TRBJ1-2; CDR3 protein: CASSDRGPNTF; CDR3 DNA: TGCGCCAGCAGTGATAGAGGGCCCAACACCTTC
D gene: .; V gene: TRBV19; clone size: .; J gene: TRBJ2-3; CDR3 protein: CASHHQGISRGTQYF; CDR3 DNA: TGTGCCAGCCATCATCAGGGGATCTCCCGAGGGACGCAGTATTTT
D gene: TRBD1; V gene: TRBV19; clone size: .; J gene: TRBJ1-5; CDR3 protein: CASSSRQGAFVQPQHF; CDR3 DNA: TGTGCCAGTAGTAGCCGACAGGGGGCCTTTGTTCAGCCCCAGCATTTT
D gene: .; V gene: TRBV5-1; clone size: few; J gene: TRBJ1-1; CDR3 protein: CASSLTLGSPPNSEAFF; CDR3 DNA: TGCGCCAGCAGCCTAACTCTGGGCTCTCCCCCAAACTCTGAAGCTTTCTTT
D gene: .; V gene: TRBV21-1; clone size: .; J gene: TRBJ1-2; CDR3 protein: CASSKGAGSLGYGYTF; CDR3 DNA: TGTGCCAGCAGCAAAGGGGCAGGGTCTTTGGGCTATGGCTACACCTTC
D gene: .; V gene: TRBV7-2; clone size: .; J gene: TRBJ1-2; CDR3 protein: CASSSRGGAYGYTF; CDR3 DNA: TGTGCCAGCAGCTCTCGGGGGGGCGCCTATGGCTACACCTTC
D gene: .; V gene: TRBV28; clone size: .; J gene: TRBJ2-7; CDR3 protein: CASSYSLEQYF; CDR3 DNA: TGTGCCAGCAGTTACAGCCTCGAGCAGTACTTC
D gene: .; V gene: TRBV15; clone size: .; J gene: TRBJ2-7; CDR3 protein: CATSRAREYVWSEQYF; CDR3 DNA: TGTGCCACCAGCAGAGCTCGGGAGTATGTCTGGAGCGAGCAGTACTTC
D gene: .; V gene: TRBV2; clone size: .; J gene: TRBJ1-2; CDR3 protein: CASSEWVTGRGGYTF; CDR3 DNA: TGTGCCAGCAGTGAATGGGTCACAGGGAGGGGCGGCTACACCTTC
D gene: .; V gene: TRBV2; clone size: .; J gene: TRBJ2-2; CDR3 protein: CASTAGLNTGELFF; CDR3 DNA: TGTGCCAGCACTGCGGGACTTAACACCGGGGAGCTGTTTTTT
D gene: TRBD1; V gene: TRBV15; clone size: .; J gene: TRBJ1-2; CDR3 protein: CATSRRDSPNFNYGYTF; CDR3 DNA: TGTGCCACCAGCAGAAGGGACAGCCCTAATTTTAACTATGGCTACACCTTC
D gene: TRBD2; V gene: TRBV7-3; clone size: .; J gene: TRBJ2-2; CDR3 protein: CASSPTGGVAGLNTGELFF; CDR3 DNA: TGTGCCAGCAGCCCAACAGGCGGAGTAGCGGGACTAAACACCGGGGAGCTGTTTTTT
D gene: TRBD2; V gene: TRBV4-1; clone size: .; J gene: TRBJ2-3; CDR3 protein: CASRASSGRDSDTQYF; CDR3 DNA: TGCGCCAGCAGAGCTTCTAGCGGGAGGGATTCAGATACGCAGTATTTT
D gene: TRBD2; V gene: TRBV4-1; clone size: .; J gene: TRBJ2-3; CDR3 protein: CASSHGRLAGLPDTQYF; CDR3 DNA: TGCGCCAGCAGCCACGGGAGACTAGCGGGCTTGCCAGATACGCAGTATTTT
D gene: TRBD2; V gene: TRBV5-6; clone size: .; J gene: TRBJ2-5; CDR3 protein: CASSLVSGSVYQETQYF; CDR3 DNA: TGTGCCAGCAGCTTGGTTAGCGGGAGCGTTTACCAGGAGACCCAGTACTTC
D gene: .; V gene: TRBV28; clone size: .; J gene: TRBJ2-1; CDR3 protein: CASTPMLRVPHNEQFF; CDR3 DNA: TGTGCCAGCACCCCCATGCTACGAGTCCCTCACAATGAGCAGTTCTTC
D gene: .; V gene: TRBV28; clone size: .; J gene: TRBJ1-3; CDR3 protein: CASRTGSSGNTIYF; CDR3 DNA: TGTGCCAGCAGGACAGGCTCCTCTGGAAACACCATATATTTT
D gene: TRBD2; V gene: TRBV11-3; clone size: .; J gene: TRBJ2-3; CDR3 protein: CASSLVAGLARSGRSDTQYF; CDR3 DNA: TGTGCCAGCAGCTTAGTGGCGGGTCTAGCGCGGAGCGGGAGATCAGATACGCAGTATTTT
D gene: .; V gene: TRBV6-1; clone size: .; J gene: TRBJ1-1; CDR3 protein: CASSEGGGKDTEAFF; CDR3 DNA: TGTGCCAGCAGTGAAGGAGGGGGAAAGGACACTGAAGCTTTCTTT
D gene: TRBD1; V gene: TRBV5-1; clone size: .; J gene: TRBJ2-7; CDR3 protein: CASKTGTGGSYEQYF; CDR3 DNA: TGCGCCAGCAAAACCGGGACAGGGGGTTCTTACGAGCAGTACTTC
D gene: TRBD2; V gene: TRBV10-2; clone size: .; J gene: TRBJ2-2; CDR3 protein: CASSVSRGDIGELFF; CDR3 DNA: TGCGCCAGCAGTGTCAGCCGGGGGGATATCGGGGAGCTGTTTTTT